This T cell receptor (beta chain) was sequenced for a study of T-cell reconstitution after alpha-beta-depleted transplantation in children listed by TCRdb under 2016. Some background on the complete study: The study quantitatively tracked T-cell immune reconstitution after TCRalphabeta/CD19-depleted allogeneic hematopoietic cell transplantation in children using TCR repertoire profiling.

Library preparation employed PCR. The data were produced on an Illumina HiSeq 2500. TCR libraries were prepared with molecular barcoding, using unique molecular identifiers to normalize TCRbeta repertoire quantification. Through fastp at Q25 and MiXCR, TCRdb rebuilt clones from the public reads, retaining in-frame beta chains. Each CDR3 protein gets just one entry, which takes the most common genes and DNA from the rows behind it. The sample contains approximately 350,000 distinct CDR3 sequences, 10% of them found a single time. About 2.3% of the sample is held by the ten biggest clonotypes. Via the germline V gene (reference sequence), CDR1 is DFQATT and CDR2 SNEGSKA. V is reduced by 0 bases and J by 7 bases, leaving a spacing of 18 bases between them. The CDR3 spans 15 residues, from the cysteine through the phenylalanine. The retained sequence is limited to the CDR3, 45 bases, with the frame set at the first base.

Note on this clonotype: The antigen it recognizes is unknown. It has no much larger one-base neighbor in the sample; base qualities were not kept.

The receptor chain draws on TRBV20-1 and TRBJ1-1; TRBD1 is perhaps the D gene, given 6 matching bases. The receptor was isolated from a human donor who donated a stem cell graft to a child with acute lymphoblastic leukemia. Source: PBMCs from the stem cell graft donor, taken from the stem cell graft. CDR3 region: CSARETGARTNEAFF. The DNA is TGCAGTGCTAGAGAAACGGGGGCGAGAACTAATGAAGCTTTCTTT.